Sequencing of this TCR beta chain was carried out in a study of blood T cell repertoires in COVID-19. Method: immunoSEQ multiplex PCR; TCRdb's copy keeps in-frame clones and lacks some. The sample includes 200,000 to 250,000 clones, roughly 91% of them seen just once. The CDR3 runs 15 residues. The V gene's germline CDR1 is MNHEY and CDR2 SVGAGI. V lost 0 bases, J lost 3 bases, and 11 bases lay in between. Sequenced: peripheral blood. This TCR was sampled from a young man with COVID-19, enrolled during active disease. This rearrangement joins TRBV6-5 to TRBJ1-2; TRBD1 might be the D (5 bases). CDR3 region: CASSYSTVRDYGYTF. The DNA of the CDR3 is TGTGCCAGCAGTTACTCGACGGTCAGGGACTATGGCTACACCTTC.